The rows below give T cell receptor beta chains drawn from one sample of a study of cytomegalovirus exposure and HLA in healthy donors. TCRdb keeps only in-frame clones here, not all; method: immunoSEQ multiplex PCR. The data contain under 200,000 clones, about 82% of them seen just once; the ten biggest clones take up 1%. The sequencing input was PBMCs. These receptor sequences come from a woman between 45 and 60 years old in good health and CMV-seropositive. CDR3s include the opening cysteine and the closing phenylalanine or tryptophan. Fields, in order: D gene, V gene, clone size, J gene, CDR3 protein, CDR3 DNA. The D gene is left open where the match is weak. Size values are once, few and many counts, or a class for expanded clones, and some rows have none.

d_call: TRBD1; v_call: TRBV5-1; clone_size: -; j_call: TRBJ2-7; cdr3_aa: CASSLVTGVYEQYF; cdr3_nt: TGCGCCAGCAGCTTGGTTACAGGGGTCTACGAGCAGTACTTC
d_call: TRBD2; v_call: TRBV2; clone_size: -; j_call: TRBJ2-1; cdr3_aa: CASSASGGSYNEQFF; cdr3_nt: TGTGCCAGCAGTGCCAGCGGGGGCTCCTACAATGAGCAGTTCTTC
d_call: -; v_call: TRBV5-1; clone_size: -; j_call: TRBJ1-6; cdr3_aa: CASSLAGGYNSPLHF; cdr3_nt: TGCGCCAGCAGCTTGGCCGGGGGCTATAATTCACCCCTCCACTTT
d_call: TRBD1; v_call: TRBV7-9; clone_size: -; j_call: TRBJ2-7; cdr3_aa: CASSYTGVRSYEQYF; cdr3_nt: TGTGCCAGCAGTTACACAGGGGTCCGCTCCTACGAGCAGTACTTC
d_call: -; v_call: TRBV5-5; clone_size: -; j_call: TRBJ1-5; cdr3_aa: CASSFQGGGNQPQHF; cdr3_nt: TGTGCCAGCAGCTTCCAGGGCGGCGGCAATCAGCCCCAGCATTTT
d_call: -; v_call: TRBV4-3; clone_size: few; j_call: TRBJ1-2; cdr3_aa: CASSQDIGRPYGYTF; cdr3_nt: TGCGCCAGCAGCCAGGACATCGGACGGCCCTATGGCTACACCTTC
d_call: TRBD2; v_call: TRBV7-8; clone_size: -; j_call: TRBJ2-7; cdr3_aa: CASSLAGTSLGYEQYF; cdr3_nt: TGTGCCAGCAGCTTAGCCGGGACTAGTCTAGGCTACGAGCAGTACTTC
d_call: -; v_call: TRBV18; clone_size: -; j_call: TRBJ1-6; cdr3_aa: CASSPRQAYNSPLHF; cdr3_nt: TGTGCCAGCTCGCCTCGACAGGCTTATAATTCACCCCTCCACTTT
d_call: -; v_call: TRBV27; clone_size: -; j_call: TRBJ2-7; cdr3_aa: CASSSDWWLGYEQYF; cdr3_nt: TGTGCCAGCAGTTCGGACTGGTGGCTGGGGTACGAGCAGTACTTC
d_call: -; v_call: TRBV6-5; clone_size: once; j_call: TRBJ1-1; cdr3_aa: CASSYLGHAEAFF; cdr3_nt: TGTGCCAGCAGTTATTTGGGACACGCCGAAGCTTTCTTT